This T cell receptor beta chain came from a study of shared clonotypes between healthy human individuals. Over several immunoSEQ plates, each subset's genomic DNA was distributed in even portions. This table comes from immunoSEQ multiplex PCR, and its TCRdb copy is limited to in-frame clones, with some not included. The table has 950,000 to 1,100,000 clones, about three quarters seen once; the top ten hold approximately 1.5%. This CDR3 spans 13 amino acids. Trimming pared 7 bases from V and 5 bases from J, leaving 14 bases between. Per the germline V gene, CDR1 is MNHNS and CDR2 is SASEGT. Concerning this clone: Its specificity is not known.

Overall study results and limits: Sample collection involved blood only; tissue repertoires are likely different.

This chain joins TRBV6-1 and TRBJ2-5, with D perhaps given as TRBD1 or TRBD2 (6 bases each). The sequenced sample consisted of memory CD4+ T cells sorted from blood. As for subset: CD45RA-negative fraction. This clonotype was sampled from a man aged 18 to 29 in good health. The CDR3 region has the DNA TGTGCCAGCACCAGACAGGAGGGGGAGACCCAGTACTTC. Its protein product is CASTRQEGETQYF.